The clone carrying this TCR beta chain was found once. Its antigen remains unidentified. Sequencing used immunoSEQ multiplex PCR; TCRdb keeps in-frame clones, though not all of them. Here the sample spans 550,000 to 800,000 clones, roughly 70% being singletons. This sample is part of a study of shared clonotypes between healthy human individuals. Whole-study results and caveats: Lower generation probabilities were found for non-shared clonotypes than for those shared by all four donors.

CDR1 and CDR2 (germline): SGHRS, YFSETQ. Trimming took 6 bases from V and 4 from J, leaving 8 bases between them. The CDR3 length is 11 residues. The chain recombines TRBV5-1 with TRBJ2-7; D is unresolved. Sequencing was done on a sample of memory CD4+ T cells sorted from blood. Documented subset: CD45RA-negative fraction. This clonotype was obtained from a woman aged 25 to 45 in good health. The CDR3 sequence is CASTLGYEQYF. Written as DNA, the CDR3 is TGCGCCAGCACCCTTGGATACGAGCAGTACTTC. The full variable domain, rest sourced from reference TRBV5-1 and TRBJ2-7, is KAGVTQTPRYLIKTRGQQVTLSCSPISGHRSVSWYQQTPGQGLQFLFEYFSETQRNKGNFPGRFSGRQFSNSRSEMNVSTLELGDSALYLCASTLGYEQYFGPGTRLTVT.